The rows below give T cell receptor beta chains drawn from one sample of a study of T cells in Graves' hyperthyroidism and ophthalmopathy. TCRdb re-called the multiplex PCR reads through MiXCR, storing one row per CDR3 protein. The sample shows roughly 500,000 distinct CDR3 sequences, approximately 15% of them seen only once. The sequencing sample was made of blood. These receptors came from a woman in her 30s with Graves' hyperthyroidism that later progressed to Graves' ophthalmopathy. The CDR3 runs from the conserved cysteine through the conserved F or W. D genes are given only for firm matches. Not every row has a clone size; where given, it reads once, few, many or a size class.

-,TRBV20-1,13,TRBJ2-3,-,TGCAGTGCTAGTCATCCGGGATCAGATACGCAGTATTTT,CSASHPGSDTQYF
-,TRBV27,13,TRBJ1-2,many,TGTGCCAGCAGTTTTGGACTACACTATGGCTACACCTTC,CASSFGLHYGYTF
TRBD2,TRBV20-1,12,TRBJ2-7,many,TGCAGTACTGAGGGCGGGAGCTACGAGCAGTACTTC,CSTEGGSYEQYF
TRBD2,TRBV6-1,15,TRBJ2-5,many,TGTGCCAGCAGCAGAACTAGCGGGTTCCAAGAGACCCAGTACTTC,CASSRTSGFQETQYF
-,TRBV7-9,14,TRBJ1-4,few,TGTGCCAGCAGGTCACCCACGGGGAATGAAAAACTGTTTTTT,CASRSPTGNEKLFF
-,TRBV29-1,12,TRBJ1-2,many,TGCAGCGTTGAAAAGGCTAACTATGGCTACACCTTC,CSVEKANYGYTF
TRBD2,TRBV7-8,16,TRBJ2-5,many,TGTGCCAGCAGCTTAGTAGCGGGGTCGGGGGGGGAGACCCAGTACTTC,CASSLVAGSGGETQYF
-,TRBV9,14,TRBJ2-7,many,TGTGCCAGCAGCGTAGATCGGAGGGCCTACGAGCAGTACTTC,CASSVDRRAYEQYF
TRBD1,TRBV5-4,15,TRBJ1-5,-,TGTGCCAGCAGCTTCCGGACAGGGCTAAATCAGCCCCAGCATTTT,CASSFRTGLNQPQHF
TRBD1,TRBV10-3,15,TRBJ2-7,-,TGTGCCACCGGCGGGGTGGGACAGGGGGATTGCGAGCAGTACTTC,CATGGVGQGDCEQYF
TRBD2,TRBV29-1,13,TRBJ2-5,-,TGCAGCGTTGATTCCGGGAGGGGGGAGACCCAGTACTTC,CSVDSGRGETQYF
-,TRBV7-9,13,TRBJ2-3,many,TGTGCCAGCAGCTTAGTAGCTTCCGATACGCAGTATTTT,CASSLVASDTQYF
-,TRBV27,15,TRBJ1-2,many,TGTGCCAGCAGTTTCGGTGGGGGCGCCGGCTATGGCTACACCTTC,CASSFGGGAGYGYTF
-,TRBV29-1,11,TRBJ2-7,few,TGCAGCGTTGAAGGCAGGGACGAGCAGTACTTC,CSVEGRDEQYF
-,TRBV11-3,16,TRBJ1-6,many,TGTGCCAGCAGCTTAGGAACGAGTTCCTATAATTCACCCCTCCACTTT,CASSLGTSSYNSPLHF
-,TRBV2,14,TRBJ1-3,many,TGTGCCAGCAGTGAAGCCCACTCTGGAAACACCATATATTTT,CASSEAHSGNTIYF
TRBD1,TRBV20-1,14,TRBJ1-5,many,TGCAGTGCTAGGGACAGGGCTGGGAATCAGCCCCAGCATTTT,CSARDRAGNQPQHF
TRBD2,TRBV6-1,13,TRBJ2-1,many,TGTGCCAGCACCCAAGCGGGAGCGGGTGAGCAGTTCTTC,CASTQAGAGEQFF
TRBD2,TRBV12-3/TRBV12-4,17,TRBJ2-2,many,TGTGCCAGCAAGAACCCTCTAGCGAGGGGAGGGACCGGGGAGCTGTTTTTT,CASKNPLARGGTGELFF
TRBD1,TRBV25-1,14,TRBJ1-1,few,TGTGCCAGCACCCCGACGGGACAGGGGAAGGGAGCTTTCTTT,CASTPTGQGKGAFF
-,TRBV18,15,TRBJ1-5,few,TGTGCCAGCTCACCAGACGGCCCTTTGGATCAGCCCCAGCATTTT,CASSPDGPLDQPQHF
-,TRBV5-1,16,TRBJ1-1,-,TGCGCCAGCAGTGTGTCAAGCGAGGGCTCGAGCACTGAAGCTTTCTTT,CASSVSSEGSSTEAFF
-,TRBV14,12,TRBJ2-5,many,TGTGCCAGCAGCCAAGTCCGAGAGACCCAGTACTTC,CASSQVRETQYF
-,TRBV6-6,13,TRBJ2-5,many,TGTGCCAGCAGTTACGAGGAGGAGGAGACCCAGTACTTC,CASSYEEEETQYF
-,TRBV9,17,TRBJ2-2,-,TGTGCCAGCAGCTCCAGGGGAAAAGGGGCGGGGACCGGGGAGCTGTTTTTT,CASSSRGKGAGTGELFF
-,TRBV6-1,18,TRBJ2-5,many,TGTGCCAGCACTCGAATAGGGGGGTCAGGGGACTTCCAAGAGACCCAGTACTTC,CASTRIGGSGDFQETQYF
-,TRBV7-2,15,TRBJ2-3,many,TGTGCCAGCAGCTTCTTCCTTTCAGGCACAGATACGCAGTATTTT,CASSFFLSGTDTQYF
-,TRBV11-3,14,TRBJ2-5,few,TGTGCCAGCAGCTTAGGGATAGGGGTCGAGACCCAGTACTTC,CASSLGIGVETQYF
-,TRBV5-1,13,TRBJ1-1,many,TGTGCCAGCAGCTTAGAACCGAACACTGAAGCTTTCTTT,CASSLEPNTEAFF
-,TRBV10-1,13,TRBJ1-5,few,TGCGCCAGCAGTGGAGGACTGGATCAGCCCCAGCATTTT,CASSGGLDQPQHF
TRBD2,TRBV30,14,TRBJ2-1,many,TGTGCCTGGAACCTACTAGCGGGGGACAATGAGCAGTTCTTC,CAWNLLAGDNEQFF
-,TRBV5-6,14,TRBJ1-1,few,TGTGCCAGATTGGACGGAGGGCCGGACACTGAAGCTTTCTTT,CARLDGGPDTEAFF
TRBD2,TRBV7-2,14,TRBJ2-5,many,TGTGCCAGCGCAGCGGGGGTATCCCAAGAGACCCAGTACTTC,CASAAGVSQETQYF
-,TRBV19,14,TRBJ2-7,few,TGTGCCAGTAGTATACGGAGGGTCGGCTACGAGCAGTACTTC,CASSIRRVGYEQYF
-,TRBV19,13,TRBJ2-5,-,TGTGCCACCAGTGGGGGGAATCAAGAGACCCAGTACTTC,CATSGGNQETQYF
-,TRBV10-3,11,TRBJ1-1,many,TGTGCCATCAGTGAGTCTAATGGAGCTTTCTTT,CAISESNGAFF
-,TRBV6-2/TRBV6-3,16,TRBJ1-3,-,TGTGCCAGCAGTTACCCAACTACAGTCTCTGGAAACACCATATATTTT,CASSYPTTVSGNTIYF
TRBD2,TRBV14,16,TRBJ2-2,-,TGTGCCAGCAGCCGAGTGAGCGGGATGAACACCGAGGAGCTGTTTTTT,CASSRVSGMNTEELFF
TRBD1,TRBV7-9,15,TRBJ2-3,many,TGTGCCAGCAGCATAGACAGGGGGCGGACAGATACGCAGTATTTT,CASSIDRGRTDTQYF
TRBD2,TRBV7-8,15,TRBJ2-5,-,TGTGCCAGCAGCTCGGGACGGGAGGGCCAAGAGACCCAGTACTTC,CASSSGREGQETQYF
TRBD2,TRBV7-9,16,TRBJ2-7,few,TGTGCCAGCAGCTTTGAGGCGGGAGGGGTTTCCTACGAGCAGTACTTC,CASSFEAGGVSYEQYF
-,TRBV28,15,TRBJ2-7,many,TGTGCCAGCAGCCCGGGGGCTCCCTTAACCTACGAGCAGTACTTC,CASSPGAPLTYEQYF
-,TRBV20-1,18,TRBJ2-1,-,TGCAGTGCAACCGGACAGGCTACAAGCGGGGGCTCCTACAATGAGCAGTTCTTC,CSATGQATSGGSYNEQFF
-,TRBV5-1,15,TRBJ2-1,few,TGCGCCAGCAGCTTGGACCCGAGCTCCTACAATGAGCAGTTCTTC,CASSLDPSSYNEQFF
-,TRBV30,15,TRBJ1-3,few,TGTGCCTGGAGTGGGGGGATAGTCTCCGGAAACACCATATATTTT,CAWSGGIVSGNTIYF
-,TRBV11-1,14,TRBJ1-1,many,TGTGCCAGCAGCTTGTTCGGGGGGAAGGCTGAAGCTTTCTTT,CASSLFGGKAEAFF
TRBD1,TRBV28,15,TRBJ2-7,few,TGTGCCAGCAGTTTATCGGGCAGGGGGCGGGGTGAGCAGTACTTC,CASSLSGRGRGEQYF
-,TRBV5-1,16,TRBJ1-1,few,TGCGCCAGCAGCACCTGGACATGGGAGGCCAGCACTGAAGCTTTCTTT,CASSTWTWEASTEAFF
-,TRBV3-1,14,TRBJ1-2,many,TGTGCCAGCAGCCAGATCGGAATGTCGGGTGGCTACACCTTC,CASSQIGMSGGYTF